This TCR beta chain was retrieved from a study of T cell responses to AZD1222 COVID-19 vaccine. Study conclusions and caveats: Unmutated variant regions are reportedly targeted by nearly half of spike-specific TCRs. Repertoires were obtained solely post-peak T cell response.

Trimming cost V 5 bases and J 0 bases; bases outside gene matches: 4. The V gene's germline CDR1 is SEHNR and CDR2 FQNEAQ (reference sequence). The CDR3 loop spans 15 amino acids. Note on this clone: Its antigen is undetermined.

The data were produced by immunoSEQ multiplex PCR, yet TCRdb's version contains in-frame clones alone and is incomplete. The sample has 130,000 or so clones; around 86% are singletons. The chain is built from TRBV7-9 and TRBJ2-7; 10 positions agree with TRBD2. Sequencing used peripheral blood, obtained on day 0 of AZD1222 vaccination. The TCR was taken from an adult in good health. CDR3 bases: TGTGCCAGCAGCGAAGCTAGCGGGGGCTCCTACGAGCAGTACTTC. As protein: CASSEASGGSYEQYF.